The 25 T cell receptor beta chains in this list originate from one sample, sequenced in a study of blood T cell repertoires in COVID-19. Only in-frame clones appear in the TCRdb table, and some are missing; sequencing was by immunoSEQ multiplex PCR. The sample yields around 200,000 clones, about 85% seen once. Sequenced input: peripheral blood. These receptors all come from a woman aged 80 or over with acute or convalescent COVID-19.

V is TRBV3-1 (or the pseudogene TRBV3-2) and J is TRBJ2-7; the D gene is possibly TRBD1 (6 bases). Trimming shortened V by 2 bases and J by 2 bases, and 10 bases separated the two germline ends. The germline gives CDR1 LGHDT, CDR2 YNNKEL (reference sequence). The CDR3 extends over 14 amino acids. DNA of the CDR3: TGTGCCAGCAGCCAAAGCAGGGGAGCCTACGAGCAGTACTTC. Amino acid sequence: CASSQSRGAYEQYF.

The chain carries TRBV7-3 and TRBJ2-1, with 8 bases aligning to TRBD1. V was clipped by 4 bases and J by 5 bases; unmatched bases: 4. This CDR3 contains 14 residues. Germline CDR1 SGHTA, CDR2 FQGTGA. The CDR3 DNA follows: TGTGCCAGCAGCTCAGGGGGCTTGAACAATGAGCAGTTCTTC. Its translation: CASSSGGLNNEQFF.

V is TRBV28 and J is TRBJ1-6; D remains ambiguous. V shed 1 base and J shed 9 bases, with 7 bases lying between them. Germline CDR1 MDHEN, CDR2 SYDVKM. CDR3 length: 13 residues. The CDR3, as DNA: TGTGCCAGCAGTTTATTCGGGAGTTCACCCCTCCACTTT. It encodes CASSLFGSSPLHF.

CDR3 amino acids: CASSRRAGGQGTDTQYF. The CDR3 DNA is TGTGCCAGCAGCCGTAGAGCGGGAGGCCAGGGGACAGATACGCAGTATTTT. V usage is TRBV7-6 and J usage is TRBJ2-3, with 9 bases aligning to TRBD2. V dropped 5 bases and J dropped 3; count of bases not matched to a gene: 12. Per germline, CDR1 SGHVS and CDR2 FNYEAQ. The CDR3 contains 17 residues.

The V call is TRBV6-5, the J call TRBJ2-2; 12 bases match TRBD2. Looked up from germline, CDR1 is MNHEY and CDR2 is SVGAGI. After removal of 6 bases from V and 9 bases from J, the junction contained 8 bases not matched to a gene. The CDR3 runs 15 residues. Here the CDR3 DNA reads TGTGCCAGCAGCGGTTCTAGCGGGAGGGGCCGGGAGCTGTTTTTT. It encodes CASSGSSGRGRELFF.

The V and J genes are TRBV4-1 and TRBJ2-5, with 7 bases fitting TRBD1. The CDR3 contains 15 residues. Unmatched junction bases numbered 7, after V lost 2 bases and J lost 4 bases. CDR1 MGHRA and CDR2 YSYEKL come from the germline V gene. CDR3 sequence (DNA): TGCGCCAGCAGCCAATTGACGGCAGGGGGAGAGACCCAGTACTTC. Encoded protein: CASSQLTAGGETQYF.

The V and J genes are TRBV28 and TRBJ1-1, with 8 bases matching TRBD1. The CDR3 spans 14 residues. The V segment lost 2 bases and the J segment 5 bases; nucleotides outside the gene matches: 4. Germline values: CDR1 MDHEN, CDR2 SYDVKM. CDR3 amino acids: CASSLDRGGTEAFF. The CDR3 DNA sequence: TGTGCCAGCAGTTTAGACAGGGGAGGGACTGAAGCTTTCTTT.

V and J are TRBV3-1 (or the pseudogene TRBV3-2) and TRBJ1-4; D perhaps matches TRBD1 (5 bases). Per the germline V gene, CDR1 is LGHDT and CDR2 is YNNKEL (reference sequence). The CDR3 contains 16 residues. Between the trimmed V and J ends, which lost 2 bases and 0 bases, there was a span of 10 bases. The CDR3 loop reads CASSQIGHATNEKLFF. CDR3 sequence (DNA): TGTGCCAGCAGCCAAATAGGACATGCAACTAATGAAAAACTGTTTTTT.

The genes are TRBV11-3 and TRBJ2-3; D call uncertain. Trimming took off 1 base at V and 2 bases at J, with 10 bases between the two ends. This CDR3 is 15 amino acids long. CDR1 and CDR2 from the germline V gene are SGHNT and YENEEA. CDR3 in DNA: TGTGCCAGCAGCTTAGGTTCGGTTCCCACAGATACGCAGTATTTT. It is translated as CASSLGSVPTDTQYF.

Here the CDR3 DNA reads TGTGCCAGCAGTTACTTCGACAGGGCCGGTGGAAACACCATATATTTT. As protein: CASSYFDRAGGNTIYF. V is TRBV6-5 and J is TRBJ1-3, with 7 bases fitting TRBD1. The J segment lost 3 bases and the V segment lost 1 base, leaving 6 bases of the junction unmatched. This CDR3 spans 16 amino acids. Germline V gives CDR1 MNHEY, CDR2 SVGAGI.

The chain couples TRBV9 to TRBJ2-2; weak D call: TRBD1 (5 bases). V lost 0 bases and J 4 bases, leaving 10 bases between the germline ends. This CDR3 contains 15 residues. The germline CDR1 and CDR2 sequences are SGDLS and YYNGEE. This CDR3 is CASSVEGHRTGELFF. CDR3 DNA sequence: TGTGCCAGCAGCGTAGAGGGGCATCGCACCGGGGAGCTGTTTTTT.

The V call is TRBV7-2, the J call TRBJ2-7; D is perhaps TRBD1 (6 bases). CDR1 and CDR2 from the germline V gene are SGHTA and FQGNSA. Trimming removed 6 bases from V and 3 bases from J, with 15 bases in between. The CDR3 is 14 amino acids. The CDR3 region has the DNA TGTGCCAGCAGGTCCCCGGGACAACGCTACGAGCAGTACTTC. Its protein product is CASRSPGQRYEQYF.

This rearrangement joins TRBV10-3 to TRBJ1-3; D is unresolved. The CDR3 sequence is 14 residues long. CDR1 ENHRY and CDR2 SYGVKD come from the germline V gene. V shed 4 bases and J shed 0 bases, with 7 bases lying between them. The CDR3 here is CAISGESSGNTIYF. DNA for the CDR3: TGTGCCATCAGTGGAGAATCCTCTGGAAACACCATATATTTT.

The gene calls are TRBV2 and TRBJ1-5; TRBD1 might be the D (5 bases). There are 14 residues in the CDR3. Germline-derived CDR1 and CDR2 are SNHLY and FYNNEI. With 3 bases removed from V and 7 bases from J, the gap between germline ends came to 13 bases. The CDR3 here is CASSDTGVGQPQHF. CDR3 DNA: TGTGCCAGCAGTGACACGGGGGTGGGACAGCCCCAGCATTTT.

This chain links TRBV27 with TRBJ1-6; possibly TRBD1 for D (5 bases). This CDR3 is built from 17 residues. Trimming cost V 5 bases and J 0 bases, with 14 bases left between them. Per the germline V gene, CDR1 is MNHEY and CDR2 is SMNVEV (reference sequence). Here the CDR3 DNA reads TGTGCCAGCAGTGGGGGGGGTCGGTACTCCTATAATTCACCCCTCCACTTT. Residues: CASSGGGRYSYNSPLHF.

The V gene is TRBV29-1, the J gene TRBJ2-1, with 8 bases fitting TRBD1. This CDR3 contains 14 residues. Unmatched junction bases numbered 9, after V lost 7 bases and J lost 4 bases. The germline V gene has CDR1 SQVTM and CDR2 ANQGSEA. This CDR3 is CSGARGQAYNEQFF. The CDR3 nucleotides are TGCAGCGGAGCTAGGGGACAGGCTTACAATGAGCAGTTCTTC.

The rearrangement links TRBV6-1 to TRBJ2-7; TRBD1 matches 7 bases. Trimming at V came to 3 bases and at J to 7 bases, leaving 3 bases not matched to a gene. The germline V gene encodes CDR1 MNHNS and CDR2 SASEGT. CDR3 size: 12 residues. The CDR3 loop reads CASSDRGYEQYF. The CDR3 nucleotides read TGTGCCAGCAGTGACAGGGGGTATGAGCAGTACTTC.

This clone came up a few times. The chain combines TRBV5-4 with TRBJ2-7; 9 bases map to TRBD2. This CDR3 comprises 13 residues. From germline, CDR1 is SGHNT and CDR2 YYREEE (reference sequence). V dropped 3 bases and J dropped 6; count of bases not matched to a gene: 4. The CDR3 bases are TGTGCCAGCAGCTCAGGACTAGCGTTCGAGCAGTACTTC. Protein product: CASSSGLAFEQYF.

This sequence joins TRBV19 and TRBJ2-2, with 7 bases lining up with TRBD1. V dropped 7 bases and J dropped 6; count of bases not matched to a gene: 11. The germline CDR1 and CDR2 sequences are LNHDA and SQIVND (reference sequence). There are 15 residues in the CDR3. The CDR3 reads CASTWGTEGSGELFF. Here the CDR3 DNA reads TGTGCCAGTACCTGGGGGACAGAGGGGTCCGGGGAGCTGTTTTTT. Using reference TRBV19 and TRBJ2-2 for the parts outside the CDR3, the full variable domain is DGGITQSPKYLFRKEGQNVTLSCEQNLNHDAMYWYRQDPGQGLRLIYYSQIVNDFQKGDIAEGYSVSREKKESFPLTVTSAQKNPTAFYLCASTWGTEGSGELFFGEGSRLTVL.

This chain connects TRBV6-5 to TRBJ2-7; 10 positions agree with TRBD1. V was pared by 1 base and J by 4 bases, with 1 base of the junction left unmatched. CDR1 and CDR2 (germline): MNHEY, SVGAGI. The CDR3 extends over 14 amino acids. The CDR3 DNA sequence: TGTGCCAGCAGTTACTTGGGACAGGGGTACGAGCAGTACTTC. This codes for CASSYLGQGYEQYF.

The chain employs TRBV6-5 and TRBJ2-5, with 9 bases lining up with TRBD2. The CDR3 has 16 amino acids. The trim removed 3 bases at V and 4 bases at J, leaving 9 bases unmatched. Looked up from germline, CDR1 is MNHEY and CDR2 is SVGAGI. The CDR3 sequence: CASSYGRAGGRETQYF. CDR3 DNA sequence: TGTGCCAGCAGTTATGGTAGGGCGGGGGGGAGAGAGACCCAGTACTTC.

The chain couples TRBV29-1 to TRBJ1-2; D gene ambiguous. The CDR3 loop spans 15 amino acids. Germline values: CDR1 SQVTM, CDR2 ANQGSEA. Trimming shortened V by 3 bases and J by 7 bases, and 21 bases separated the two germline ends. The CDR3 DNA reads TGCAGCGTTGAGGAGGCGAACAGCAGGAAGAGTGGCTACACCTTC. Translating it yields CSVEEANSRKSGYTF.

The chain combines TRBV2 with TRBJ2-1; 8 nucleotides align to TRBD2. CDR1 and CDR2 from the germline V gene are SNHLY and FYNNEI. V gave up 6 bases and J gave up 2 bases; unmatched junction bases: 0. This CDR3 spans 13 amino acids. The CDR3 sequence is CASSGGAYNEQFF. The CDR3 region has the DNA TGTGCCAGCAGCGGGGGGGCCTACAATGAGCAGTTCTTC.

The CDR3 DNA sequence: TGTGCCAGCGGAGGGACCGAACGGGGGCAAGAGACCCAGTACTTC. Protein product: CASGGTERGQETQYF. This chain connects TRBV2 to TRBJ2-5; tentative D call: TRBD2 (6 bases). V was clipped by 8 bases and J by 2 bases, with 18 bases between them. Germline lookup yields CDR1 SNHLY and CDR2 FYNNEI. CDR3 length: 15 amino acids.

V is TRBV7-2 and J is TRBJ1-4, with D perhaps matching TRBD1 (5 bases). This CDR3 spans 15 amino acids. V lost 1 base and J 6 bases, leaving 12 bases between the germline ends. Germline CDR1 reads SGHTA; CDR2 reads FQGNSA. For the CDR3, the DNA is TGTGCCAGCAGCTTAGGTCGGGGGAATTATGAAAAACTGTTTTTT. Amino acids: CASSLGRGNYEKLFF.